The sequence of this T cell receptor (beta chain) was determined in a study of T cell changes during pregnancy in multiple sclerosis. Only in-frame clones appear in the TCRdb table, and some are missing; sequencing was by immunoSEQ multiplex PCR. The sample consists of tens of thousands of clones, 92% of them appearing once. There are 18 residues in the CDR3. The V end was cut by 2 bases, the J end by 6 bases, with 23 bases between. Germline V gene data show CDR1 as KGHSH and CDR2 as LQKENI. The sequence came from a female donor in good health, enrolled as a control in a pregnancy study. The sequencing here drew on CD4+ T cells from peripheral blood mononuclear cells, taken after pregnancy. The chain has TRBV18 and TRBJ2-1, with D possibly being TRBD1 (5 bases). DNA of the CDR3: TGTGCCAGCTCACCATCGGAGTTCAACGCAGGGATCTCCAATGAGCAGTTCTTC. Its protein product is CASSPSEFNAGISNEQFF.